What follows is one T cell receptor beta chain and its context. The antigen is unknown. The sample originates from a study of vaccination effects on CD4 cells after COVID-19. Assay used: immunoSEQ multiplex PCR; TCRdb lists only in-frame clones, some missing. Counted here are roughly 54,000 clones, more than 75% occurring once; the ten biggest clones make up around 5%. After expansion with viral peptide pools in the ViraFEST assay, antigen-specific CD4+ T cells were sequenced. Once cultured for around 11 days, the cells underwent separation to obtain CD4+ T cells. This individual contracted SARS-CoV-2 between March and December 2020, as verified by PCR. Per germline, CDR1 ENHRY and CDR2 SYGVKD. The CDR3 length is 13 residues. Trimming cost V 8 bases and J 0 bases; bases outside gene matches: 1.

The genes are TRBV10-3 and TRBJ2-3, with TRBD2 matching 8 bases. The sequenced sample was CD4+ T cells from PBMCs cultured with HIV peptides, obtained before COVID-19 vaccination. Subset here: HIV-1 Nef peptide pool negative control/reference culture. The sequence came from a human donor who had a prior SARS-CoV-2 infection. CDR3 protein: CAIAGGSTDTQYF. In DNA, the CDR3 is TGTGCCATCGCGGGGGGCAGCACAGATACGCAGTATTTT.